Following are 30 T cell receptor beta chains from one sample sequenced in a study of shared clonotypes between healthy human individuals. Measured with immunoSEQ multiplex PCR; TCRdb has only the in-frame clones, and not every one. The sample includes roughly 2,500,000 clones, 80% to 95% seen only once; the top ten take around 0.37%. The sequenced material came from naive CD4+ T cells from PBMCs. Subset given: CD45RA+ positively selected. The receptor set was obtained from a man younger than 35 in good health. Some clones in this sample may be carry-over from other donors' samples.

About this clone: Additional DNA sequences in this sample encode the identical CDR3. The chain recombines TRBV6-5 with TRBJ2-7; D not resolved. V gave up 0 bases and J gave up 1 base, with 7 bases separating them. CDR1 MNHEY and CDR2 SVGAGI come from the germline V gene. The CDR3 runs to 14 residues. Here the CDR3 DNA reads TGTGCCAGCAGTTACTCGGGCCAATCCTACGAGCAGTACTTC. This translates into CASSYSGQSYEQYF.

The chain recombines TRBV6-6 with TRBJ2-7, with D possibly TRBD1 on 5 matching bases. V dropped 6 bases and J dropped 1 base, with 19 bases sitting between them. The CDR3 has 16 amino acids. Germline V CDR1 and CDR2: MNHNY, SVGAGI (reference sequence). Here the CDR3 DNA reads TGTGCCAGCAGCCCGGCTCTGGACACGGAATCCTACGAGCAGTACTTC. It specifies CASSPALDTESYEQYF.

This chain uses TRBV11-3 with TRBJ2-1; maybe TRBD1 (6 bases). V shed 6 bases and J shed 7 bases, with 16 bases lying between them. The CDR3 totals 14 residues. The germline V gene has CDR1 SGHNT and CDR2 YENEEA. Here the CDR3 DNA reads TGTGCCAGCAGGGAGGACAGCTACTCGAATGAGCAGTTCTTC. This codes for CASREDSYSNEQFF. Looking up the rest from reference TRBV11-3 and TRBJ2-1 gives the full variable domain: EAGVVQSPRYKIIEKKQPVAFWCNPISGHNTLYWYLQNLGQGPELLIRYENEEAVDDSQLPKDRFSAERLKGVDSTLKIQPAELGDSAVYLCASREDSYSNEQFFGPGTRLTVL.

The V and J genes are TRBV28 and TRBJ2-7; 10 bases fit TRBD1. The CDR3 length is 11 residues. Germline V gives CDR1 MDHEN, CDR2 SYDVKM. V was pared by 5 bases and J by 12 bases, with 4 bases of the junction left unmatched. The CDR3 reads CASSGTGAAYF. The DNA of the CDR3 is TGTGCCAGCAGTGGGACAGGGGCGGCGTACTTC.

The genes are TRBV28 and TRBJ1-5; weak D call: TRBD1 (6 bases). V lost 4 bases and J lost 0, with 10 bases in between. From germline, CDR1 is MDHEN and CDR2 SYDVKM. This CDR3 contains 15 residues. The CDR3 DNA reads TGTGCCAGCAGTTCTACAGGGATTAGCAATCAGCCCCAGCATTTT. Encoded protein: CASSSTGISNQPQHF.

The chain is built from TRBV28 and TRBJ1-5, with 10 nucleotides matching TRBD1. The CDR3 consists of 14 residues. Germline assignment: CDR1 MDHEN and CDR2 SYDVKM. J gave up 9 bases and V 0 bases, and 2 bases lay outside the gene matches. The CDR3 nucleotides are TGTGCCAGCAGTTTATGGGACAGGGGGACGCCCCAGCATTTT. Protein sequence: CASSLWDRGTPQHF.

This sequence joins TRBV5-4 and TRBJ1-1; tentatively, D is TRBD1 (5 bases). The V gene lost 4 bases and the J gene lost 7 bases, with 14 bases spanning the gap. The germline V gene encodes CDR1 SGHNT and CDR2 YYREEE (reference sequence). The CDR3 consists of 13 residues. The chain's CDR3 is CASSPGAQGEAFF. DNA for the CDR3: TGTGCCAGCAGCCCTGGGGCTCAGGGTGAAGCTTTCTTT. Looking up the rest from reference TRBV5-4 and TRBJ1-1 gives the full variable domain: ETGVTQSPTHLIKTRGQQVTLRCSSQSGHNTVSWYQQALGQGPQFIFQYYREEENGRGNFPPRFSGLQFPNYSSELNVNALELDDSALYLCASSPGAQGEAFFGQGTRLTVV.

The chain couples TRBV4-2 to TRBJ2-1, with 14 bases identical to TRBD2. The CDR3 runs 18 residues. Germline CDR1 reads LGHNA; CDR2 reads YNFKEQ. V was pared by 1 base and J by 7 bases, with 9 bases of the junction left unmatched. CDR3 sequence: CASSQATPGLAGENEQFF. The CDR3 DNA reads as TGTGCCAGCAGCCAAGCGACCCCGGGACTAGCGGGAGAAAATGAGCAGTTCTTC.

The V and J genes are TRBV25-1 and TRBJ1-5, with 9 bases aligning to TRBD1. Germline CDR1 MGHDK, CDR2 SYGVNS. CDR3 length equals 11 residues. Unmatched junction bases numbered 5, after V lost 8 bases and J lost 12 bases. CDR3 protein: CASYRDRVQHF. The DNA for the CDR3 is TGTGCCAGCTACCGGGACAGGGTCCAGCATTTT.

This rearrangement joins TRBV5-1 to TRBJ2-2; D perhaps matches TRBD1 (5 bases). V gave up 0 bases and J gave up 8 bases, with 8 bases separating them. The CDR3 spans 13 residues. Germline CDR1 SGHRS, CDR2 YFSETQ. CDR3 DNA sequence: TGCGCCAGCAGCTTGGGACAGTCGGGGGAGCTGTTTTTT. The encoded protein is CASSLGQSGELFF.

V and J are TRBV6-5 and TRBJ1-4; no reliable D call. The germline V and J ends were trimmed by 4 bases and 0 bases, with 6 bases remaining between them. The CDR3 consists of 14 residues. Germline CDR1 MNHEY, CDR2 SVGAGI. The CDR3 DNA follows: TGTGCCAGCAGTTCCAACCCAACTAATGAAAAACTGTTTTTT. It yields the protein CASSSNPTNEKLFF.

In nucleotides, the CDR3 is TGCGCCAGCAGCCGAACCGGGACTAGCAAATCCAATGAGCAGTTCTTC. Its translation: CASSRTGTSKSNEQFF. The J gene is TRBJ2-1, the V gene TRBV4-1; 9 bases are shared with TRBD2. CDR1 and CDR2 from the germline V gene are MGHRA and YSYEKL. CDR3 size: 16 residues. The V segment lost 4 bases and the J segment 6 bases; nucleotides outside the gene matches: 10.

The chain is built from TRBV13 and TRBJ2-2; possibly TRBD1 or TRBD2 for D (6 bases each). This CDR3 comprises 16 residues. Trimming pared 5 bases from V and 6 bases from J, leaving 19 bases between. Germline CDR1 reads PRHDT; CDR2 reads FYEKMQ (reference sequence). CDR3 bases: TGTGCCAGCAGCCAAGAGGGGGGTCTTAGGCCCGGGGAGCTGTTTTTT. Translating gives CASSQEGGLRPGELFF.

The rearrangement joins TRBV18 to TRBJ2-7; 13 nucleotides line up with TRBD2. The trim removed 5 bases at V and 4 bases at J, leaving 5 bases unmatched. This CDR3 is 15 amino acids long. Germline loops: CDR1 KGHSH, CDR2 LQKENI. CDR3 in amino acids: CASSEGLAGDYEQYF. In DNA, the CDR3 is TGTGCCAGCTCAGAAGGACTAGCGGGGGATTACGAGCAGTACTTC.

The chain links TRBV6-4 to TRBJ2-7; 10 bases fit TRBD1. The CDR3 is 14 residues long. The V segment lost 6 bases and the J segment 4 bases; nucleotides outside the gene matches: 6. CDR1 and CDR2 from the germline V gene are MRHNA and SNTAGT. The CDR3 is CASSRDRGNYEQYF. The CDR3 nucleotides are TGTGCCAGCAGCCGGGACAGGGGAAATTACGAGCAGTACTTC.

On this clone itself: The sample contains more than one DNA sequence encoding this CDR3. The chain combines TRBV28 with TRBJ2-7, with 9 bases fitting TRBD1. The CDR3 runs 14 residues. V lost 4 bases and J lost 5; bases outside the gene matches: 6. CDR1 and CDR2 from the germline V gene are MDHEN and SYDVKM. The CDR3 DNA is TGTGCCAGCAGTTCGGGACAGGGAATCGACGAGCAGTACTTC. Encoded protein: CASSSGQGIDEQYF.

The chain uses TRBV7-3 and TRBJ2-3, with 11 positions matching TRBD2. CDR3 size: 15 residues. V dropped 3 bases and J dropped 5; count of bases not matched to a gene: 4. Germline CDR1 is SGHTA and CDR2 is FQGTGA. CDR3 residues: CASSLTSGIGDTQYF. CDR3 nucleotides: TGTGCCAGCAGCTTGACTAGCGGGATCGGAGATACGCAGTATTTT.

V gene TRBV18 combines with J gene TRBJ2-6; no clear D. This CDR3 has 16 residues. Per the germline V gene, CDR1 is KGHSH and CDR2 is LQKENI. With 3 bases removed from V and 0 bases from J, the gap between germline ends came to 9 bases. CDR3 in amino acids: CASSPTRNSGANVLTF. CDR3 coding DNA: TGTGCCAGCTCACCTACGCGGAACTCTGGGGCCAACGTCCTGACTTTC.

The CDR3 DNA reads TGTGCCAGCAGCTTCGGCCTCAGCCAGTACCAAGAGACCCAGTACTTC. It specifies CASSFGLSQYQETQYF. This chain links TRBV7-3 with TRBJ2-5; the D is unclear. V was trimmed by 3 bases and J by 0 bases, leaving 14 bases between them. Per the germline V gene, CDR1 is SGHTA and CDR2 is FQGTGA. The CDR3 runs to 16 residues.

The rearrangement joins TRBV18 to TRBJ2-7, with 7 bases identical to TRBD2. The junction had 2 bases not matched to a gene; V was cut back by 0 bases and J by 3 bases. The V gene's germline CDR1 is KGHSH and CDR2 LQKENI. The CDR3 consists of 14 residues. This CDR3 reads CASSPPGLYYEQYF. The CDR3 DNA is TGTGCCAGCTCACCACCGGGACTATACTACGAGCAGTACTTC.

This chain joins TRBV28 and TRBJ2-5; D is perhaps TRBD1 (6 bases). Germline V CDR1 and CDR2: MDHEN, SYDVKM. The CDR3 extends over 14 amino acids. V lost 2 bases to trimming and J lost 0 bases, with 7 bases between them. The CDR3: CASSLDRYQETQYF. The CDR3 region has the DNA TGTGCCAGCAGTTTAGACAGGTACCAAGAGACCCAGTACTTC. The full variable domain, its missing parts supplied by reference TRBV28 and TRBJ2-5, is DVKVTQSSRYLVKRTGEKVFLECVQDMDHENMFWYRQDPGLGLRLIYFSYDVKMKEKGDIPEGYSVSREKKERFSLILESASTNQTSMYLCASSLDRYQETQYFGPGTRLLVL.

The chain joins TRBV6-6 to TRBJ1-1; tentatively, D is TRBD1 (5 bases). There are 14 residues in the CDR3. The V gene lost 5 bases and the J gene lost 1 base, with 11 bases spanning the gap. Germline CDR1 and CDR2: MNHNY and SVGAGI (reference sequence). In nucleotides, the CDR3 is TGTGCCAGCAGTCAAACCCAGGGGAACACTGAAGCTTTCTTT. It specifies CASSQTQGNTEAFF.

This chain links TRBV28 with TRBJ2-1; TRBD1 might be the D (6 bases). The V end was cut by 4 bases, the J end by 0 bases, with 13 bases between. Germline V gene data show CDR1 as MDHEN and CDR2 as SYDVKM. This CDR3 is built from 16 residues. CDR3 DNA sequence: TGTGCCAGCAGTTCTCCAACAGGGAGCTCCTACAATGAGCAGTTCTTC. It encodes CASSSPTGSSYNEQFF.

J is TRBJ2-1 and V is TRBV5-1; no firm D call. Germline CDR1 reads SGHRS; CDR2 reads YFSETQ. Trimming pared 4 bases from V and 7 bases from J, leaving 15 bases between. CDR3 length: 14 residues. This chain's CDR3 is CASSPEPTVNEQFF. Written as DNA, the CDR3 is TGCGCCAGCAGCCCAGAGCCCACGGTAAATGAGCAGTTCTTC.

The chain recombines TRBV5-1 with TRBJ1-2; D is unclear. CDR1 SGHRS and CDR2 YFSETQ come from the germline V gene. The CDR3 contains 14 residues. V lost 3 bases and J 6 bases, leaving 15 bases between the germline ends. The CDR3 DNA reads TGCGCCAGCAGCTCGTGGGAGGGAGGGAATGGCTACACCTTC. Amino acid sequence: CASSSWEGGNGYTF.

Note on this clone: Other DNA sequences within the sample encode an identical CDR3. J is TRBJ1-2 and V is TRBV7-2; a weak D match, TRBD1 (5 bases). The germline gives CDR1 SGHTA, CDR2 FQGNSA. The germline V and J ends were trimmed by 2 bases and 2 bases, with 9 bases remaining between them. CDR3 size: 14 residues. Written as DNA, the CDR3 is TGTGCCAGCAGCTTATCAGGGCAGAACTATGGCTACACCTTC. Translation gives CASSLSGQNYGYTF.

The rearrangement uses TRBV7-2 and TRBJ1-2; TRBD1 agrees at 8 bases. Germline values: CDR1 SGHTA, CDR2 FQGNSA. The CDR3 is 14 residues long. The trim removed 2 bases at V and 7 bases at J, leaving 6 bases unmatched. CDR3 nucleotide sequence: TGTGCCAGCAGCTTATCGGGACAGGCGTCTGGCTACACCTTC. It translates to CASSLSGQASGYTF.

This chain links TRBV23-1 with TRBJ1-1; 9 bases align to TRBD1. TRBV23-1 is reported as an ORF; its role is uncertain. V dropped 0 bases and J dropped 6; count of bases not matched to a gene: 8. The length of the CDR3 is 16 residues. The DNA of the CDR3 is TGCGCCAGCAGTCAATCGGAGAGACAGGGGGAAGCTGAAGCTTTCTTT. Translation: CASSQSERQGEAEAFF.

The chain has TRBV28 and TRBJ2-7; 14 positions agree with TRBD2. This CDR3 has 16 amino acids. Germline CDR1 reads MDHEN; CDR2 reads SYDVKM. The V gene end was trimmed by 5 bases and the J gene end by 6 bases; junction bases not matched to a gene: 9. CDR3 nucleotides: TGTGCCAGCAGTCTACCAGGACTAGCGGGAGGCGGCGAGCAGTACTTC. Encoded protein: CASSLPGLAGGGEQYF.

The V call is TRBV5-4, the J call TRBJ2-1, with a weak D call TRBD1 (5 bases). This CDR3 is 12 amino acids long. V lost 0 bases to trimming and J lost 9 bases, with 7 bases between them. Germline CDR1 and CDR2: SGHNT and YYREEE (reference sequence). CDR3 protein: CASSLGQGEQFF. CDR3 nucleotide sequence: TGTGCCAGCAGCTTGGGGCAGGGTGAGCAGTTCTTC.